Sequencing of this T cell receptor beta chain was carried out in a study of beta chain features in type 1 diabetes. Germline lookup yields CDR1 GTSNPN and CDR2 SVGIG (reference sequence). The CDR3 length is 19 residues. J was trimmed by 0 bases and V by 4 bases; bases with no gene match: 14. Reverse transcribing all isolated RNA meant expressed TCRB transcripts were sequenced. Assay: immunoSEQ multiplex PCR; the TCRdb copy retains only in-frame clones and omits some. The sample yields hundreds of thousands of clones, around 12% seen once. The genes are TRBV30 and TRBJ2-1, with TRBD2 matching 11 bases. The material sequenced was naive CD4+ T cells from blood. This clonotype was sampled from a man younger than 35 in good health. The CDR3 region is CAWTTSGRGWIRSYNEQFF. The CDR3 region has the DNA TGTGCCTGGACCACTAGCGGGAGAGGTTGGATCCGCTCCTACAATGAGCAGTTCTTC.